This TCR beta chain was documented in a study of CD8 T cells in Susac syndrome. The control group consisted of healthy donors matched for age and sex. An amount of RNA that ranged from roughly 0.5 to 1 ug was reverse transcribed with random hexamers. It was immunoSEQ multiplex PCR that amplified TCR beta CDR3 across 54 Vbeta and 13 Jbeta. TCRdb re-called the immunoSEQ multiplex PCR reads through MiXCR, storing one row per CDR3 protein. The table shows roughly 80,000 distinct CDR3 sequences, with just under 95% occurring only once. Specimen: CD8+ T cells from PBMCs. The sequence was collected from a human donor in good health.

The CDR3 protein is CASSLWGTGDNQPQHF. DNA of the CDR3: TGTGCCAGCAGTTTATGGGGGACAGGGGATAATCAGCCCCAGCATTTT. This chain connects TRBV27 to TRBJ1-5; 10 bases match TRBD1. Germline loops: CDR1 MNHEY, CDR2 SMNVEV (reference sequence). The CDR3 consists of 16 residues. With 1 base clipped from V and 4 bases from J, the junction kept 4 bases outside the gene matches.